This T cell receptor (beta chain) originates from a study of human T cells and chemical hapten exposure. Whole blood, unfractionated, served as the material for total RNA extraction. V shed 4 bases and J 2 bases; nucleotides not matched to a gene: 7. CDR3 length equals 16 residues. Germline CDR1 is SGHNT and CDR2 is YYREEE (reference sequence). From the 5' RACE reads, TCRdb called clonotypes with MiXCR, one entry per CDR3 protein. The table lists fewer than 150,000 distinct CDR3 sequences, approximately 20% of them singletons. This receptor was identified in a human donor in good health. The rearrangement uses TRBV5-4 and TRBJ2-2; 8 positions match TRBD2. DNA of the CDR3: TGTGCCAGCAGCCCGGGGTTAGCGGGAAACACCGGGGAGCTGTTTTTT. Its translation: CASSPGLAGNTGELFF.